The next 2 T cell receptor beta chains were all read from a single sample in a study of T cells after yellow fever vaccination. TCRdb passed the 5' RACE reads through MiXCR, listing each CDR3 protein once. The sample includes some 250,000 distinct CDR3 sequences, 6.9% seen only once; the top ten take about 0.85%. The sample was CD4+ T cells sorted from PBMCs, taken 15 days after the yellow fever booster vaccination. The receptors here all came from a man aged 25-45 years who received the YFV17D yellow fever vaccine.

This clonotype was counted between two and nine times. The chain carries TRBV6-5 and TRBJ2-5; D is unresolved. V lost 8 bases, J lost 5 bases, and 12 bases lay in between. CDR1 is MNHEY and CDR2 is SVGAGI in the germline V gene. The CDR3 extends over 12 amino acids. The CDR3 loop is CASSKGRETQYF. The DNA of the CDR3 is TGTGCCAGCTCCAAAGGTCGGGAGACCCAGTACTTC.

The chain links TRBV19 to TRBJ2-3; D could derive from TRBD1 or TRBD2 (5 bases each). V lost 1 base and J 6 bases, leaving 17 bases between the germline ends. Germline values: CDR1 LNHDA, CDR2 SQIVND (reference sequence). This CDR3 region has 16 residues. CDR3 DNA sequence: TGTGCCAGTAGTATAGCAGGGACCATCCGAGTGGATACGCAGTATTTT. It specifies CASSIAGTIRVDTQYF.